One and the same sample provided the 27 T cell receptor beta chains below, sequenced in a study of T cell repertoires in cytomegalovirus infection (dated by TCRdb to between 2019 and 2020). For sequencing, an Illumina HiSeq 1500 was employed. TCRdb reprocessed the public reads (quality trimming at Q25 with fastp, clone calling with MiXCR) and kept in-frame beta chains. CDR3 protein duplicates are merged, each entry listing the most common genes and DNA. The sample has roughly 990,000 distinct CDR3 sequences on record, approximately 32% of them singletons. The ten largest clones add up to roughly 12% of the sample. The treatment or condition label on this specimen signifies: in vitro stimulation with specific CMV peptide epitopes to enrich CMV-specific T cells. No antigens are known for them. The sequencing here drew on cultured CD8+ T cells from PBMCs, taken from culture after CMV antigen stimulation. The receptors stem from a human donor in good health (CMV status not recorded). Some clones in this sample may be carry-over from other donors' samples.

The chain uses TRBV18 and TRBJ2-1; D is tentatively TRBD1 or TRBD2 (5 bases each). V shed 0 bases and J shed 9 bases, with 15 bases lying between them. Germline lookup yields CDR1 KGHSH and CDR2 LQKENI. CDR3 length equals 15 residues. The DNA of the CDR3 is TGTGCCAGCTCACCACCGGGGCTAGCTAAGGGTGAGCAGTTCTTC. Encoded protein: CASSPPGLAKGEQFF.

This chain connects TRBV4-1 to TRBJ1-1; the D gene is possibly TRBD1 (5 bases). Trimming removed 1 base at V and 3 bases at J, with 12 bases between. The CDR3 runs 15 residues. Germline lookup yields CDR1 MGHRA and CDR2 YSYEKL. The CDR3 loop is CASSQVQGLDTEAFF. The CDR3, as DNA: TGCGCCAGCAGCCAAGTCCAGGGTTTGGACACTGAAGCTTTCTTT.

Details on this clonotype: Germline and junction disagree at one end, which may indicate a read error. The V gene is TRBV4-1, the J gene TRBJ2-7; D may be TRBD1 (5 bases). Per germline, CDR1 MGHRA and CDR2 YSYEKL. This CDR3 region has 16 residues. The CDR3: CASSPSSFDRDYEQYF. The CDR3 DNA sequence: TGTGCCAGCAGCCCCTCCTCGTTTGACAGAGACTACGAGCAGTACTTC.

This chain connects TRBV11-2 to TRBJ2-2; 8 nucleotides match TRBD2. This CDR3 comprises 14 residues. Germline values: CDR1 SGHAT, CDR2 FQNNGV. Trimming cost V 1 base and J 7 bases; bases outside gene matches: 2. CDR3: CASSLAGGNGELFF. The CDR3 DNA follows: TGTGCCAGCAGCTTAGCGGGGGGGAACGGGGAGCTGTTTTTT.

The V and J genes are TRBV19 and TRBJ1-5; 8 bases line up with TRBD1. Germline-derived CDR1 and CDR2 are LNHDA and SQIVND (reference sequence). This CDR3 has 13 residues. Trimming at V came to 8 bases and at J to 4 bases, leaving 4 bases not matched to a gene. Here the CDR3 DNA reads TGTGCCAGTCGGACAGGGCCAAATCAGCCCCAGCATTTT. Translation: CASRTGPNQPQHF.

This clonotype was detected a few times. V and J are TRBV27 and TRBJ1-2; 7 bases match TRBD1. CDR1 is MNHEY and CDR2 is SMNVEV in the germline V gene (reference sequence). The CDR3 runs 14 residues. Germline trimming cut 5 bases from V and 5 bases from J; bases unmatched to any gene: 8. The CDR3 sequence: CASSPTGDGYGYTF. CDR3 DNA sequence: TGTGCCAGCAGTCCTACAGGGGACGGATATGGCTACACCTTC.

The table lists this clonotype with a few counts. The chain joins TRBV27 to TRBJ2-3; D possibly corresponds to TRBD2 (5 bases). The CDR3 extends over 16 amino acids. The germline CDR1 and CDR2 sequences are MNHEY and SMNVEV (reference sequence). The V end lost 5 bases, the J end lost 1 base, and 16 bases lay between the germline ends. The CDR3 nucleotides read TGTGCCAGCAGTCGCACGGGGTTCCTAGGCACAGATACGCAGTATTTT. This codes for CASSRTGFLGTDTQYF.

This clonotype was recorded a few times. The CDR3 sequence is CASRTGPSNTGELFF. The CDR3 bases are TGTGCCAGCAGAACCGGGCCCTCGAACACCGGGGAGCTGTTTTTT. V usage is TRBV2 and J usage is TRBJ2-2; D is unclear. V was clipped by 6 bases and J by 0 bases, with 11 bases between them. CDR1 and CDR2 (germline): SNHLY, FYNNEI. This CDR3 is built from 15 residues.

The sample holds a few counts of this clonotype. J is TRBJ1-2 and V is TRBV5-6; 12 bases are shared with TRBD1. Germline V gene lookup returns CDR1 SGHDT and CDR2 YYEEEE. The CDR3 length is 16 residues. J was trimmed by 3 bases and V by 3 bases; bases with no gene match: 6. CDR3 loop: CASSYLGTGGYYGYTF. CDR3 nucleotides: TGTGCCAGCAGCTACCTTGGGACAGGGGGCTACTATGGCTACACCTTC.

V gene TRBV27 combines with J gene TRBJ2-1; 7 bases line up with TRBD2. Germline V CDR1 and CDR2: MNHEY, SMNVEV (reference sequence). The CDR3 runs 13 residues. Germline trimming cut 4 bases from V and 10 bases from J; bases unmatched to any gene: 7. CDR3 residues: CASSWAISGEQFF. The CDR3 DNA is TGTGCCAGCAGTTGGGCCATTAGCGGGGAGCAGTTCTTC.

The CDR3, as DNA: TGCAGCGTTGAAGTCGCCGACAGGGCCGGGTACAATGAGCAGTTCTTC. Amino acids: CSVEVADRAGYNEQFF. V usage is TRBV29-1 and J usage is TRBJ2-1; 7 nucleotides align to TRBD1. There are 16 residues in the CDR3. The V gene end was trimmed by 1 base and the J gene end by 4 bases; junction bases not matched to a gene: 10. Looked up from germline, CDR1 is SQVTM and CDR2 is ANQGSEA.

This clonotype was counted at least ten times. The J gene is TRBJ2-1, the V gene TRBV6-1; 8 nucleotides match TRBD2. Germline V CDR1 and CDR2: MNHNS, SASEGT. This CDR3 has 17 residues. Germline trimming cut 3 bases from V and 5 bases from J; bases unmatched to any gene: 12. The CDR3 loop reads CASSDVITAGADNEQFF. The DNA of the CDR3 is TGTGCCAGCAGTGATGTCATTACAGCGGGGGCCGACAATGAGCAGTTCTTC.

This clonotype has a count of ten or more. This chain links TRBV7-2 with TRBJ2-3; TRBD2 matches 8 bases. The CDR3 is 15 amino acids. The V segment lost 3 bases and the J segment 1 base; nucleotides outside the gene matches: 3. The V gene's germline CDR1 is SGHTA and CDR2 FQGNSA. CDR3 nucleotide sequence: TGTGCCAGCAGCTTTACGGGGGGGGGCACAGATACGCAGTATTTT. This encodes CASSFTGGGTDTQYF.

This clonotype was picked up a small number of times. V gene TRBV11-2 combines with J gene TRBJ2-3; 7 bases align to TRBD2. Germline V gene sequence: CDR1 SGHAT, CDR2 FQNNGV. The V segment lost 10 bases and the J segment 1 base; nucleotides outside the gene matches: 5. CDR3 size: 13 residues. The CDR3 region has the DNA TGTGCCATCGGGGGGAGGGGCACAGATACGCAGTATTTT. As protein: CAIGGRGTDTQYF.

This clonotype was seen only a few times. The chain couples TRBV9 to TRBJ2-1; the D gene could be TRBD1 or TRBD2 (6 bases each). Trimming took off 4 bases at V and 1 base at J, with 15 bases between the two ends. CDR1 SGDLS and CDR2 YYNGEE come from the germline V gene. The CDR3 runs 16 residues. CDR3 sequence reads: CASSTPGGGSYNEQFF. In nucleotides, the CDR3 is TGTGCCAGCAGCACCCCTGGAGGGGGATCCTACAATGAGCAGTTCTTC.

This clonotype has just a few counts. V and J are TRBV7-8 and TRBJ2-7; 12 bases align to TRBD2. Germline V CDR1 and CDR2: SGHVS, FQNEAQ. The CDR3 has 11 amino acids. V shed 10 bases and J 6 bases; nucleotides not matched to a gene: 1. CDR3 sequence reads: CATLAGGEQYF. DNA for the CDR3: TGTGCCACACTAGCGGGAGGCGAGCAGTACTTC.

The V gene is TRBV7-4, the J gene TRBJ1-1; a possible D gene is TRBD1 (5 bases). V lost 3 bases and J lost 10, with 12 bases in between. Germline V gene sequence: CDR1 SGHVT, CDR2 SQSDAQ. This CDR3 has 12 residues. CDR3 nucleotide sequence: TGTGCCAGCAGCTTGTCACCGGGGCCAGCTTTCTTT. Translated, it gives CASSLSPGPAFF.

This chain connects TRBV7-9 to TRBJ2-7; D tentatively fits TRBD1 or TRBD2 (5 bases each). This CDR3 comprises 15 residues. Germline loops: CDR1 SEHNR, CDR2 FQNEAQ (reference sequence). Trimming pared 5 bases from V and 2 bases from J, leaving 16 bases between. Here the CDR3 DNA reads TGTGCCAGCAGCCAACCGAGGGCAGGGCCCTACGAGCAGTACGTC. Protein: CASSQPRAGPYEQYV.

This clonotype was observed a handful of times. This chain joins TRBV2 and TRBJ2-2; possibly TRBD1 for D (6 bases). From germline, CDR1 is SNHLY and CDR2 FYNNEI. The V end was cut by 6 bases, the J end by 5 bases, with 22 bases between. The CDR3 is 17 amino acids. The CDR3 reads CASRIDPGTPKTGELFF. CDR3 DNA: TGTGCCAGCAGGATAGATCCAGGGACACCCAAAACCGGGGAGCTGTTTTTT.

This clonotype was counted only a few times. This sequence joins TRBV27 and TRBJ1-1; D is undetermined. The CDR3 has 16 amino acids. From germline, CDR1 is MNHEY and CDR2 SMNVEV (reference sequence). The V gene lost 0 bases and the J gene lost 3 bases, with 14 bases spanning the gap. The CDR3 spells CASSLSAPGPYTEAFF. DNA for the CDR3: TGTGCCAGCAGTTTATCGGCCCCTGGGCCCTACACTGAAGCTTTCTTT.

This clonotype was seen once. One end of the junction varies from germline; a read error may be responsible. CDR3 loop: CVSISVTEDEKLFF. In nucleotides, the CDR3 is TGTGTCAGCATCTCGGTGACAGAGGACGAAAAACTGTTTTTT. The chain recombines TRBV2 with TRBJ1-4; D is possibly TRBD1 (5 bases). This CDR3 comprises 14 residues. Germline CDR1 reads SNHLY; CDR2 reads FYNNEI.

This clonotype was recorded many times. The CDR3 protein is CASSTGQGAKDEQFF. The CDR3 DNA follows: TGTGCCAGCAGTACAGGACAGGGGGCAAAAGATGAGCAGTTCTTC. The gene calls are TRBV6-6 and TRBJ2-1; the match to TRBD1 covers 11 bases. Germline CDR1 is MNHNY and CDR2 is SVGAGI (reference sequence). Trimming cost V 5 bases and J 8 bases; bases outside gene matches: 8. This CDR3 has 15 residues.

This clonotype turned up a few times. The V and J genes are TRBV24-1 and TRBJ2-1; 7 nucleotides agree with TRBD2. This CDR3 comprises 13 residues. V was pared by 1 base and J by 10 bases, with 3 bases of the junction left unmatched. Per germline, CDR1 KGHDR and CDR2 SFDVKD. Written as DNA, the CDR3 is TGTGCCACCAGTGATTTTTTTAGCGGGGAGCAGTTCTTC. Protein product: CATSDFFSGEQFF.

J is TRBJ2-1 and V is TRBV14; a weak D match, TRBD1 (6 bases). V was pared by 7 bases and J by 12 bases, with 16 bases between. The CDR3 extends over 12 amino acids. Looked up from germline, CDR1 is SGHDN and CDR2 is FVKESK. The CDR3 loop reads CASTPWTVGQFF. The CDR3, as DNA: TGTGCCAGCACCCCCTGGACAGTGGGGCAGTTCTTC. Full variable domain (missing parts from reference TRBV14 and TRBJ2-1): EAGVTQFPSHSVIEKGQTVTLRCDPISGHDNLYWYRRVMGKEIKFLLHFVKESKQDESGMPNNRFLAERTGGTYSTLKVQPAELEDSGVYFCASTPWTVGQFFGPGTRLTVL.

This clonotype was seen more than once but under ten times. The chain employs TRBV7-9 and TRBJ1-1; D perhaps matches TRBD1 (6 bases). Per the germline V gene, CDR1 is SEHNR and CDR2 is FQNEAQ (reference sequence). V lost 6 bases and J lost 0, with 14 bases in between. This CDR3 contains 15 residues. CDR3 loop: CASRPLGDMNTEAFF. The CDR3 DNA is TGTGCCAGCAGACCCCTAGGGGACATGAACACTGAAGCTTTCTTT.

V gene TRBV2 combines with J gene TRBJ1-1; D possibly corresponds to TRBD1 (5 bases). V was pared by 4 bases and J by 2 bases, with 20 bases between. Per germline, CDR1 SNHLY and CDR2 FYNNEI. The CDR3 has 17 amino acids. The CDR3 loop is CASSVPSGTPLNTEAFF. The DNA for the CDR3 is TGTGCCAGCAGTGTCCCCTCCGGGACCCCCCTTAACACTGAAGCTTTCTTT.

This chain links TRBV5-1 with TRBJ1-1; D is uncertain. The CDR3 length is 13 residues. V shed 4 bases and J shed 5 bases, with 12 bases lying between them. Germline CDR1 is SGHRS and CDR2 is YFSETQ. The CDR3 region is CASSRISETEAFF. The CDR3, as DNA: TGCGCCAGCAGCCGCATCTCGGAAACTGAAGCTTTCTTT.